The clone carrying this T cell receptor (beta chain) has at least ten counts. The CDR3 totals 14 residues. V lost 4 bases and J lost 5, with 13 bases in between. Germline-derived CDR1 and CDR2 are SGHKS and YYEKEE (reference sequence). These data originate in a study of blood T cell repertoires in COVID-19. As processed by the authors: Amplification of reference gene primers provided the estimated nucleated cell counts. Measured with immunoSEQ multiplex PCR; TCRdb has only the in-frame clones, and not every one. V and J calls and clone size are given by that table; D and trimming were obtained from the DNA. The sample has some 350,000 clones, around 87% seen once.

V usage is TRBV5-5 and J usage is TRBJ2-1, with D perhaps matching TRBD2 (6 bases). Sequences were obtained from PBMCs or T cells enriched from blood (not recorded which). The clonotype originates from a woman aged 30 to 39 who had recovered from COVID-19. For the CDR3, the DNA is TGTGCCAGCAGCCCGGGACCGGGGGACAATGAGCAGTTCTTC. Translating it yields CASSPGPGDNEQFF. The full variable domain, completed using reference TRBV5-5 and TRBJ2-1, is DAGVTQSPTHLIKTRGQQVTLRCSPISGHKSVSWYQQVLGQGPQFIFQYYEKEERGRGNFPDRFSARQFPNYSSELNVNALLLGDSALYLCASSPGPGDNEQFFGPGTRLTVL.